These 24 T cell receptor beta chains were all obtained from the same sample, sequenced in a study of blood T cell repertoires in COVID-19. Profiling relied on immunoSEQ multiplex PCR, and the TCRdb table lists in-frame clones only, not all of them. The table records 200,000 to 250,000 clones, nearly 90% of them present only once. Sequencing was performed on peripheral blood. Source of these receptors: a man in his fifties with COVID-19, enrolled during active disease.

The V and J genes are TRBV2 and TRBJ2-2; 14 bases are shared with TRBD2. Germline V gene data show CDR1 as SNHLY and CDR2 as FYNNEI. The junction had 3 bases not matched to a gene; V was cut back by 6 bases and J by 6 bases. This CDR3 spans 15 amino acids. The CDR3 region is CASRRLAGGPGELFF. CDR3 bases: TGTGCCAGCAGACGACTAGCGGGAGGGCCCGGGGAGCTGTTTTTT.

The J gene is TRBJ2-5, the V gene TRBV5-4; 9 nucleotides line up with TRBD1. After removal of 3 bases from V and 4 bases from J, the junction contained 10 bases not matched to a gene. The CDR3 is 16 amino acids. Germline assignment: CDR1 SGHNT and CDR2 YYREEE (reference sequence). The CDR3 DNA reads TGTGCCAGCAGCTCCCCCGGGACAGGGAAGACAGAGACCCAGTACTTC. This encodes CASSSPGTGKTETQYF.

CDR3 loop: CASSVQGYEQYF. CDR3 in DNA: TGTGCCAGCAGCGTACAGGGTTACGAGCAGTACTTC. The chain couples TRBV7-9 to TRBJ2-7, with D possibly being TRBD1 (6 bases). Germline V gives CDR1 SEHNR, CDR2 FQNEAQ (reference sequence). The CDR3 is 12 residues long. V lost 5 bases and J lost 4, with 9 bases in between. The whole variable domain, filled in from reference TRBV7-9 and TRBJ2-7, reads DTGVSQNPRHKITKRGQNVTFRCDPISEHNRLYWYRQTLGQGPEFLTYFQNEAQLEKSRLLSDRFSAERPKGSFSTLEIQRTEQGDSAMYLCASSVQGYEQYFGPGTRLTVT.

The chain links TRBV6-2 or TRBV6-3 to TRBJ1-5; D remains ambiguous. CDR1 and CDR2 from the germline V gene are MNHEY and SVGEGT. CDR3 size: 20 residues. The V and J ends lost 2 bases and 1 base respectively, with 24 bases between them. The CDR3 is CASSYLLWEIWGLSNQPQHF. In DNA form, the CDR3 reads TGTGCCAGCAGTTACCTCCTTTGGGAGATCTGGGGATTGAGCAATCAGCCCCAGCATTTT.

This clone came up a few times. The V gene is TRBV6-5, the J gene TRBJ2-1, with 10 bases matching TRBD1. V lost 6 bases to trimming and J lost 6 bases; unmatched junction nucleotides: 2. Germline-derived CDR1 and CDR2 are MNHEY and SVGAGI. The CDR3 spans 13 residues. CDR3 amino acids: CASSRTGGNEQFF. In nucleotides, the CDR3 is TGTGCCAGCAGCCGGACAGGGGGCAATGAGCAGTTCTTC.

This chain links TRBV5-1 with TRBJ2-1, with TRBD2 identical over 10 bases. V trimming: 0 bases; J trimming: 4 bases; junction bases outside the gene matches: 4. Germline V gene lookup returns CDR1 SGHRS and CDR2 YFSETQ. This CDR3 has 16 amino acids. The CDR3 DNA reads as TGCGCCAGCAGCTTGGCGGCTAGCGGGGGTTACAATGAGCAGTTCTTC. Its translation is CASSLAASGGYNEQFF.

This chain joins TRBV5-1 and TRBJ1-1; D gene uncertain. V was cut by 0 bases and J by 0 bases, with 6 bases left in between. CDR1 and CDR2 from the germline V gene are SGHRS and YFSETQ. The length of the CDR3 is 14 residues. CDR3 in DNA: TGCGCCAGCAGCTTGGACAGTATGAACACTGAAGCTTTCTTT. It translates to CASSLDSMNTEAFF.

The chain is built from TRBV5-1 and TRBJ2-1; D perhaps matches TRBD2 (6 bases). This CDR3 contains 15 residues. CDR1 is SGHRS and CDR2 is YFSETQ in the germline V gene. V lost 6 bases and J lost 5, with 18 bases in between. In nucleotides, the CDR3 is TGCGCCAGCACCCTGGAGGGCGGGACCCACAATGAGCAGTTCTTC. Protein product: CASTLEGGTHNEQFF.

This chain links TRBV27 with TRBJ2-7; 9 positions match TRBD2. Germline V gene lookup returns CDR1 MNHEY and CDR2 SMNVEV (reference sequence). V dropped 4 bases and J dropped 2; count of bases not matched to a gene: 9. This CDR3 has 16 amino acids. The chain's CDR3 is CASSSLGAGGPYEQYF. The CDR3 region has the DNA TGTGCCAGCAGTTCCCTCGGAGCGGGAGGCCCCTACGAGCAGTACTTC.

This chain uses TRBV28 with TRBJ1-5; 11 bases align to TRBD1. The CDR3 is made up of 17 amino acids. Germline lookup yields CDR1 MDHEN and CDR2 SYDVKM. The junction had 12 bases not matched to a gene; V was cut back by 6 bases and J by 5 bases. The CDR3 is CASRRRAGTGGDQPQHF. The CDR3 nucleotides are TGTGCCAGCAGGAGAAGAGCCGGGACAGGGGGTGATCAGCCCCAGCATTTT. The full variable domain, its missing parts supplied by reference TRBV28 and TRBJ1-5, is DVKVTQSSRYLVKRTGEKVFLECVQDMDHENMFWYRQDPGLGLRLIYFSYDVKMKEKGDIPEGYSVSREKKERFSLILESASTNQTSMYLCASRRRAGTGGDQPQHFGDGTRLSIL.

The genes are TRBV12-3 or TRBV12-4 and TRBJ2-5; 8 bases map to TRBD1. The CDR3 extends over 13 amino acids. Trimming removed 5 bases from V and 4 bases from J; junction bases left unmatched: 3. CDR3 sequence (DNA): TGTGCCAGCAGTCCTCAGGGGGCAGAGACCCAGTACTTC. Translation: CASSPQGAETQYF.

The rearrangement links TRBV4-3 to TRBJ2-2; D is perhaps TRBD1 (7 bases). Germline loops: CDR1 LGHNA, CDR2 YSLEER. This CDR3 has 16 amino acids. Trimming removed 4 bases at V and 0 bases at J, with 12 bases between. The CDR3 DNA reads as TGCGCCAGCAGCCCGCGGGACAGAGCGAACACCGGGGAGCTGTTTTTT. Translated: CASSPRDRANTGELFF.

The chain couples TRBV28 to TRBJ1-3, with 7 bases lining up with TRBD1. The junction had 6 bases not matched to a gene; V was cut back by 7 bases and J by 6 bases. Germline lookup yields CDR1 MDHEN and CDR2 SYDVKM. This CDR3 spans 13 amino acids. CDR3 protein: CASIPGTENTIYF. Here the CDR3 DNA reads TGTGCCAGCATTCCGGGGACAGAAAACACCATATATTTT.

This clone occurred a few times. The CDR3 coding sequence is TGCGCCAGCAGTGAGGACAGGCCGAGCACAGATACGCAGTATTTT. It codes for CASSEDRPSTDTQYF. This rearrangement joins TRBV10-1 to TRBJ2-3; perhaps TRBD1 as D (6 bases). Germline CDR1 is WNHNN and CDR2 is SYGVQD (reference sequence). Deletions cut 2 bases from V and 0 bases from J, with 9 bases between. CDR3 length: 15 residues.

The chain combines TRBV6-5 with TRBJ2-2; 7 nucleotides match TRBD1. V shed 7 bases, J shed 1 base, and the junction held 6 bases outside the gene matches. The CDR3 loop spans 15 amino acids. CDR1 is MNHEY and CDR2 is SVGAGI in the germline V gene. The CDR3 DNA follows: TGTGCCAGCAACGCCAGGACAGGGAACACCGGGGAGCTGTTTTTT. It codes for CASNARTGNTGELFF.

This clone occurred once. As DNA, the CDR3 is TGTGCTAGTGGTTATCAGACAGGGGGACCCTACGAGCAGTACTTC. It translates to CASGYQTGGPYEQYF. This rearrangement joins TRBV12-5 to TRBJ2-7; TRBD1 matches at 9 bases. The CDR3 contains 15 residues. Germline CDR1 reads LGHNT; CDR2 reads FRNRAP. The V and J ends lost 4 bases and 2 bases, in that order; junction bases with no gene match: 6.

The chain employs TRBV2 and TRBJ2-7; D is perhaps TRBD2 (5 bases). This CDR3 is 12 amino acids long. Trimming removed 4 bases from V and 5 bases from J, with 9 bases in between. CDR1 SNHLY and CDR2 FYNNEI come from the germline V gene. This CDR3 is CASSAGIDEQYF. The CDR3 nucleotides read TGTGCCAGCAGTGCGGGGATCGACGAGCAGTACTTC.

The chain has TRBV5-1 and TRBJ1-1, with D uncertain. CDR1 and CDR2 from the germline V gene are SGHRS and YFSETQ. V was clipped by 0 bases and J by 3 bases, with 6 bases between them. CDR3 length: 13 amino acids. For the CDR3, the DNA is TGCGCCAGCAGCTTGGGACGGGACACTGAAGCTTTCTTT. Translated: CASSLGRDTEAFF. Complete variable domain (other parts from reference TRBV5-1 and TRBJ1-1): KAGVTQTPRYLIKTRGQQVTLSCSPISGHRSVSWYQQTPGQGLQFLFEYFSETQRNKGNFPGRFSGRQFSNSRSEMNVSTLELGDSALYLCASSLGRDTEAFFGQGTRLTVV.

The V gene is TRBV5-5, the J gene TRBJ2-7, with no clear D. CDR3 length equals 14 residues. V gave up 0 bases and J gave up 2 bases, with 9 bases separating them. Germline values: CDR1 SGHKS, CDR2 YYEKEE (reference sequence). DNA for the CDR3: TGTGCCAGCAGCTTGGGCAGGTTCGCCTACGAGCAGTACTTC. Translated: CASSLGRFAYEQYF.

The rearrangement links TRBV27 to TRBJ1-4, with 8 bases that match TRBD1. Trimming cost V 8 bases and J 0 bases; bases outside gene matches: 17. Germline CDR1 and CDR2: MNHEY and SMNVEV (reference sequence). This CDR3 comprises 19 residues. CDR3 loop: CASCSARGTGPATNEKLFF. CDR3 in DNA: TGTGCCAGCTGTAGTGCCCGGGGGACAGGACCTGCAACTAATGAAAAACTGTTTTTT.

V is TRBV15 and J is TRBJ2-1; TRBD1 agrees at 7 bases. This CDR3 contains 16 residues. The V gene's germline CDR1 is LNHNV and CDR2 YYDKDF (reference sequence). Trimming removed 3 bases from V and 4 bases from J; junction bases left unmatched: 9. CDR3 in DNA: TGTGCCACCAGCAGCTGGGACAGAGAGTTATACAATGAGCAGTTCTTC. Protein product: CATSSWDRELYNEQFF.

The gene calls are TRBV7-9 and TRBJ2-7; D call uncertain. CDR3 length equals 14 residues. The V gene's germline CDR1 is SEHNR and CDR2 FQNEAQ (reference sequence). V was pared by 3 bases and J by 0 bases, with 9 bases between. CDR3 bases: TGTGCCAGCAGCTTTGATCTCAGCTCCTACGAGCAGTACTTC. It encodes CASSFDLSSYEQYF. Looking up the rest from reference TRBV7-9 and TRBJ2-7 gives the full variable domain: DTGVSQNPRHKITKRGQNVTFRCDPISEHNRLYWYRQTLGQGPEFLTYFQNEAQLEKSRLLSDRFSAERPKGSFSTLEIQRTEQGDSAMYLCASSFDLSSYEQYFGPGTRLTVT.

The chain recombines TRBV7-9 with TRBJ2-1, with D tentatively TRBD1 (7 bases). This CDR3 is 19 amino acids long. Germline loops: CDR1 SEHNR, CDR2 FQNEAQ (reference sequence). Trimming stripped 1 base from V and 0 bases from J, with 19 bases between. The CDR3 loop reads CASSLEGRTGGFSYNEQFF. DNA of the CDR3: TGTGCCAGCAGCTTAGAAGGGAGGACAGGCGGATTCTCCTACAATGAGCAGTTCTTC.

The rearrangement joins TRBV6-5 to TRBJ2-7, with a weak D call TRBD2 (5 bases). CDR3 length equals 15 residues. The V gene lost 5 bases and the J gene lost 3 bases, with 17 bases spanning the gap. CDR1 is MNHEY, CDR2 SVGAGI, per germline. CDR3: CASSPRGVGLYEQYF. As DNA, the CDR3 is TGTGCCAGCAGTCCCCGTGGGGTAGGACTCTACGAGCAGTACTTC.